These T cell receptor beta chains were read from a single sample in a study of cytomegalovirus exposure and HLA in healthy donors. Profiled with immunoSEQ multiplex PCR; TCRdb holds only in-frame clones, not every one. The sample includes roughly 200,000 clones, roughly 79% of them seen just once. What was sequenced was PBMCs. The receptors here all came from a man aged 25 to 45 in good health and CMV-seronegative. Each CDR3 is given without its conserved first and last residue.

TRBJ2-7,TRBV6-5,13,ASSTLRGSAYEQY
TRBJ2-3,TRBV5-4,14,ASRTGTGGGTDTQY
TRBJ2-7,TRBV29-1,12,SVRFQGASPEQY
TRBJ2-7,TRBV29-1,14,SVEKRQDPRVDEQY
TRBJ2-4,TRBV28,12,ASSDRDRNNIQY
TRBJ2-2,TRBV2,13,ASSTTHSNTGELF
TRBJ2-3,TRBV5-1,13,ASSYDGLGTDTQY
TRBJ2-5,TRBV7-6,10,ASSLGEETQY
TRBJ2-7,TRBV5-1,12,ASSLAPGHYEQY
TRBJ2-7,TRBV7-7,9,ASKPRLEQY
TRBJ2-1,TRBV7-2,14,ASSDLPGLGTDEQF
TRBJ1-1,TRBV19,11,ASSIQGGTEAF
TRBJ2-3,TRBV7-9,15,ASSPGGAGGPTDTQY
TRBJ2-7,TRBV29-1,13,RALRNQGASYEQY
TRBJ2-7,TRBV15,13,ATSNPAETPYEQY
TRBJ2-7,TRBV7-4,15,ASSLGSASGLAYEQY
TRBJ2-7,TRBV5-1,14,ASSLAELAGAYEQY
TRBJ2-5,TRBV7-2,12,ASSLGQGALEQY
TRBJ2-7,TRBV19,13,ASSIGPTGAYEQY
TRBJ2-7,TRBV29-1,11,SVAKRLSYEQY
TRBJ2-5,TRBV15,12,ATSRDGREETQY
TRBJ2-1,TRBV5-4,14,ASSSGQEWEGSEQF
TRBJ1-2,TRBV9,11,ASSIGTDHGYT
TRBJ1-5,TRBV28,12,ASSLGGDNQPQH
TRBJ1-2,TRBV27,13,ASSPEAGRVLGYT
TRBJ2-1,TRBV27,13,ASYSTETTYNEQF
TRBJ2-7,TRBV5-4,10,ASSGDSYEQY
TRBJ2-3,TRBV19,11,ASSPAGVDTQY
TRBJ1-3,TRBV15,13,ATSRLGNSGNTIY
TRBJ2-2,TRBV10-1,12,ASRELSEVGELF
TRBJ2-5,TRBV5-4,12,ASSRELEAETQY
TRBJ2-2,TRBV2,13,ASSDTREDTGELF
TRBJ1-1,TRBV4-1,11,ATGDRLNTEAF
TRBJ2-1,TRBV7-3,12,ASSGTSVYNEQF
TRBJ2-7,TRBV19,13,ASSSTAGTIYEQY
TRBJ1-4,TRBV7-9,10,SSTDSNEKLF
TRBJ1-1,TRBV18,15,ASSSGTGFSANTEAF
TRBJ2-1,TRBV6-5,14,ASSYPGLAGINEQF
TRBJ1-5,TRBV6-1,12,ASRQGLGNQPQH
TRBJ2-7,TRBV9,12,ASSVGPGSYEQY
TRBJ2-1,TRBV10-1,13,ASRPGQGMGNEQF
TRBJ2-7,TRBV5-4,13,ASSFDLGGPGEQY
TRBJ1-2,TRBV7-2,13,ASSLTGTGGNGYT
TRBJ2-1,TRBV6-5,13,ASSRAGTPYNEQF
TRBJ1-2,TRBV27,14,ASSLRVGIGNYGYT
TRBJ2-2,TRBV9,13,ASSPSGSGTGELF
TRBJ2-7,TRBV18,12,ASSLNLDSYEQY
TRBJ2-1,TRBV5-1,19,ASSSVMGTSGIMSSYNEQF
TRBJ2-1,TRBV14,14,ASSQDGGSSYNEQF